The 2 T cell receptor beta chains given below trace back to one sample, sequenced in a study of blood T cell repertoires in COVID-19. Profiling relied on immunoSEQ multiplex PCR, and the TCRdb table lists in-frame clones only, not all of them. The table records about 200,000 clones, about three quarters of them present only once. The specimen sequenced was peripheral blood. All receptors come from a woman between 65 and 79 years old with acute or convalescent COVID-19.

This rearrangement joins TRBV6-6 to TRBJ2-7; D might be TRBD1 (6 bases). The CDR3 is 16 amino acids. Trimming removed 2 bases at V and 3 bases at J, with 17 bases between. Germline V gene sequence: CDR1 MNHNY, CDR2 SVGAGI (reference sequence). CDR3 region: CASSYTPGTGNYEQYF. The CDR3 DNA is TGTGCCAGCAGTTACACCCCCGGAACAGGGAACTACGAGCAGTACTTC.

This sequence joins TRBV9 and TRBJ1-5; 9 positions agree with TRBD1. The CDR3 is 15 residues long. Germline CDR1 is SGDLS and CDR2 is YYNGEE. With V trimmed by 4 bases and J by 3 bases, 5 bases remained unmatched. CDR3: CASSRGDRVNQPQHF. The CDR3 DNA follows: TGTGCCAGCAGCCGAGGGGACAGGGTCAATCAGCCCCAGCATTTT.